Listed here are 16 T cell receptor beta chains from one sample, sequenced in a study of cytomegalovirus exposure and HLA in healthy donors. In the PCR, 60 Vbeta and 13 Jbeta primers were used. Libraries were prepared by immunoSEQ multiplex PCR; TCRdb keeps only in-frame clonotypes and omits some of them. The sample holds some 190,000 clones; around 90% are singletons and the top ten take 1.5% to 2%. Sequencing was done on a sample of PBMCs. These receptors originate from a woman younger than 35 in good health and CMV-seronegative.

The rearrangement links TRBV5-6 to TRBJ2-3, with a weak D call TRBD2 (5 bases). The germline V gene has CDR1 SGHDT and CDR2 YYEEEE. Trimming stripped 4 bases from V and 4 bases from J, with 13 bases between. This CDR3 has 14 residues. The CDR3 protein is CASSPGSPADTQYF. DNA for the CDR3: TGTGCCAGCAGCCCTGGGAGCCCCGCAGATACGCAGTATTTT.

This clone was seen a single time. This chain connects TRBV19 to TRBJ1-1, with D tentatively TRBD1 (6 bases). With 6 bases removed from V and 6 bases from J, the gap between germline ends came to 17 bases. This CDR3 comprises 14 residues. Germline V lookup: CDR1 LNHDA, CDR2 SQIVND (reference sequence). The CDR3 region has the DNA TGTGCCAGTAGCCCGGACCGAGGGGGAGCTGAAGCTTTCTTT. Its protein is CASSPDRGGAEAFF.

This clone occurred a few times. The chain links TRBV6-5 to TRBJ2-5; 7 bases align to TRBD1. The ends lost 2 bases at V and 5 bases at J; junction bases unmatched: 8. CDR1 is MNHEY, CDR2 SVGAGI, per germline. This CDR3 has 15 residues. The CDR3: CASSYVFRQGETQYF. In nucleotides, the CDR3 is TGTGCCAGCAGTTACGTCTTCCGACAGGGTGAGACCCAGTACTTC.

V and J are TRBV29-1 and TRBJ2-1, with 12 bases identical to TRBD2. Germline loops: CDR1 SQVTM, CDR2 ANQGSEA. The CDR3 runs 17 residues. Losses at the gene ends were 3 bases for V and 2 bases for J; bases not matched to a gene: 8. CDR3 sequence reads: CSVEASGGAVTYNEQFF. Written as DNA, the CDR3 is TGCAGCGTTGAGGCTAGCGGGGGGGCAGTGACCTACAATGAGCAGTTCTTC.

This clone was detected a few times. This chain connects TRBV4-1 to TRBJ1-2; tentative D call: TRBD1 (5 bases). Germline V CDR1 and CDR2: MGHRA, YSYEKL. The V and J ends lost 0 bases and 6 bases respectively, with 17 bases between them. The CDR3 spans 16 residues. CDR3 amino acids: CASSQEGGGGWDGYTF. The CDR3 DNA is TGCGCCAGCAGCCAAGAGGGCGGGGGGGGATGGGATGGCTACACCTTC.

CDR3 protein: CASSLAGGGRGETQYF. The DNA for the CDR3 is TGCGCCAGCAGCTTGGCCGGGGGCGGGAGGGGAGAGACCCAGTACTTC. The chain has TRBV5-1 and TRBJ2-5; 9 bases agree with TRBD2. The CDR3 covers 16 residues. J lost 4 bases, V lost 0 bases, and 7 bases had no gene match. Germline-derived CDR1 and CDR2 are SGHRS and YFSETQ.

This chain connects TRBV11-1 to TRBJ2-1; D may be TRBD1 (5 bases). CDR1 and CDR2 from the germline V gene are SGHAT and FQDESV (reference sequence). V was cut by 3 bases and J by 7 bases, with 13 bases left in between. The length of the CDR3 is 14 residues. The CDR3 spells CASSFEGARNEQFF. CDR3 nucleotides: TGTGCCAGCAGCTTCGAAGGGGCGCGAAATGAGCAGTTCTTC.

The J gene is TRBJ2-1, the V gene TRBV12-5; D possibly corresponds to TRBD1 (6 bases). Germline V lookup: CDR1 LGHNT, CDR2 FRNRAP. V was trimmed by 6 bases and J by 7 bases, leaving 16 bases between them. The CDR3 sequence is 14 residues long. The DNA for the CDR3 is TGTGCTAGTGGCCCGGGACATGGAGAGAATGAGCAGTTCTTC. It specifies CASGPGHGENEQFF.

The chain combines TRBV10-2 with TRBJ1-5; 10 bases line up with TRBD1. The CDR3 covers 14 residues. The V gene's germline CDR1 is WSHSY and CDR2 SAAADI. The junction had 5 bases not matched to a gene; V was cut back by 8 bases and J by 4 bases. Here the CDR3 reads CASQDRGWNQPQHF. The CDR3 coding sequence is TGCGCCAGCCAGGACAGGGGGTGGAATCAGCCCCAGCATTTT.

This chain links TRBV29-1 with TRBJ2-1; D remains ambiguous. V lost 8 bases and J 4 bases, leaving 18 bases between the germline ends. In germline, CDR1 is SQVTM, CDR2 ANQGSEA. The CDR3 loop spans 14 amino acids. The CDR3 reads CSTRSYPPYNEQFF. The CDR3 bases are TGCAGCACCCGGAGCTATCCCCCTTACAATGAGCAGTTCTTC.

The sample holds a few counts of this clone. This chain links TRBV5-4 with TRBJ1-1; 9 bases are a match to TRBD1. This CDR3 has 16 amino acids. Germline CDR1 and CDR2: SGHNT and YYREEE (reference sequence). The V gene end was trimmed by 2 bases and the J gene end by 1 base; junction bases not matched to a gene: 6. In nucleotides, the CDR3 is TGTGCCAGCAGCTTTCCACCGGGACAGGGGAACACTGAAGCTTTCTTT. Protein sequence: CASSFPPGQGNTEAFF.

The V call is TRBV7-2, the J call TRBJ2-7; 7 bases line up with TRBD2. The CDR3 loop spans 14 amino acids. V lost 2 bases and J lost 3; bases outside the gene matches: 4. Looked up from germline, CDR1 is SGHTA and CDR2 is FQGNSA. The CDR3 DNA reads TGTGCCAGCAGCTTACACAGCGGGATCTACGAGCAGTACTTC. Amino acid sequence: CASSLHSGIYEQYF. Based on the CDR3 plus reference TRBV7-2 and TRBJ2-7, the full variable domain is GAGVSQSPSNKVTEKGKDVELRCDPISGHTALYWYRQSLGQGLEFLIYFQGNSAPDKSGLPSDRFSAERTGGSVSTLTIQRTQQEDSAVYLCASSLHSGIYEQYFGPGTRLTVT.

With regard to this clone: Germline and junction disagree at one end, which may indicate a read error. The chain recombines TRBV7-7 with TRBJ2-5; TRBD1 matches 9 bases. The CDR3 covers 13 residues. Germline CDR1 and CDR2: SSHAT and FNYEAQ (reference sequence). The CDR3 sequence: CASSPDRGETQYF. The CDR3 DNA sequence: TGTGCTAGCAGCCCGGACAGGGGAGAGACCCAGTACTTC.

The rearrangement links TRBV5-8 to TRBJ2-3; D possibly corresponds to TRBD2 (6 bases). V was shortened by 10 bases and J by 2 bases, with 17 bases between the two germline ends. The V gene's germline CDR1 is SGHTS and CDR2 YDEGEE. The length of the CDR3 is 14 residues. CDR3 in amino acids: CARGGTHTTDTQYF. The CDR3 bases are TGTGCCCGAGGTGGGACTCATACCACAGATACGCAGTATTTT.

CDR3 nucleotides: TGTGCCAGCAGCCCGGGACTAGCGGGGGGTACGAACACCGGGGAGCTGTTTTTT. Its translation is CASSPGLAGGTNTGELFF. The chain links TRBV7-6 to TRBJ2-2; the match to TRBD2 covers 15 bases. The CDR3 has 18 amino acids. Germline assignment: CDR1 SGHVS and CDR2 FNYEAQ. Trimming took 5 bases from V and 0 from J; bases not matched to a gene: 4.

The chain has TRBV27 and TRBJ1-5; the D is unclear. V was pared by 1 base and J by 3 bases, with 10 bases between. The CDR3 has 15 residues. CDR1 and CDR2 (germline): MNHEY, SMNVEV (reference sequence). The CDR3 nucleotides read TGTGCCAGCAGTTTATTGTGGGCCGACAATCAGCCCCAGCATTTT. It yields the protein CASSLLWADNQPQHF.